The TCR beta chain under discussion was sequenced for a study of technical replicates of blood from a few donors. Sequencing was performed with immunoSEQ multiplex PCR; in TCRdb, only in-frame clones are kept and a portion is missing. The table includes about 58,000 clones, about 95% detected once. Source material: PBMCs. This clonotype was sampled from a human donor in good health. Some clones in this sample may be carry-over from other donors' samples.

CDR3 amino acids: CASSLVTSGTGTQYF. The CDR3 bases are TGCGCCAGCAGCTTGGTCACTAGCGGGACGGGGACCCAGTACTTC. The chain has TRBV5-1 and TRBJ2-5, with 10 bases identical to TRBD2. V was clipped by 0 bases and J by 7 bases; unmatched bases: 6. CDR3 length: 15 residues. Germline loops: CDR1 SGHRS, CDR2 YFSETQ.